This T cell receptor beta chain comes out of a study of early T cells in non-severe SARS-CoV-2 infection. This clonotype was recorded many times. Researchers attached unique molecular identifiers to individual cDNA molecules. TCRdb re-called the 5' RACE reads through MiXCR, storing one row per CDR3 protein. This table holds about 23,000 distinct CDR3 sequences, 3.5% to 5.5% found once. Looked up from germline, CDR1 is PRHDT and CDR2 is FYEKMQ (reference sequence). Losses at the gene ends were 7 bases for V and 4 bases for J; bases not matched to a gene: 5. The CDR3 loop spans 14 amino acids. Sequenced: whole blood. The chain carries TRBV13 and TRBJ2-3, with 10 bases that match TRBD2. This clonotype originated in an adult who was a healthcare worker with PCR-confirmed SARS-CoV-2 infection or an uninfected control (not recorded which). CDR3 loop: CASKTGLASDTQYF. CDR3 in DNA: TGTGCCAGCAAAACGGGACTAGCGTCAGATACGCAGTATTTT.